This is a list of T cell receptor beta chains from one sample in a study of blood T cell repertoires in COVID-19. Some clones are missing from TCRdb's copy, which holds only in-frame ones; the method was immunoSEQ multiplex PCR. Among around 180,000 clones listed, about 81% were seen once. The sample comprised peripheral blood. These receptors all stem from a woman of 80 years or more with COVID-19, enrolled during active disease. Each CDR3 is given without its conserved first and last residue. Only some rows state a clone size, as once, few, many or a class for expanded clones.

j_call,clone_size,v_call,cdr3_aa
TRBJ2-7,NA,TRBV5-1,ASSLGLAGAYEQY
TRBJ2-1,NA,TRBV27,ASSLSGTGFMNEQF
TRBJ2-4,NA,TRBV30,AWSTRGAKNIQY
TRBJ1-5,NA,TRBV7-2,ASSFYGQPQH
TRBJ2-1,NA,TRBV7-9,ASSPPLREAARNEQF
TRBJ2-3,NA,TRBV28,ASSPLAYLTDTQY
TRBJ1-5,NA,TRBV7-9,ASSSGVHQPQH
TRBJ1-2,NA,TRBV3-1/TRBV3-2,ASSQDLSDYGYT
TRBJ1-2,NA,TRBV18,ASSPRDRGGGYT
TRBJ1-2,NA,TRBV10-3,VTRRRDNYGYT
TRBJ2-7,NA,TRBV12-3/TRBV12-4,ASSPPGAYEQY
TRBJ2-2,few,TRBV3-1/TRBV3-2,ASSLPLAGGNTGELF
TRBJ2-3,NA,TRBV5-1,ASSLGQGGDTQY
TRBJ1-2,NA,TRBV6-6,ASSSPGTAIYGYT
TRBJ2-2,NA,TRBV11-3,ASSHLAGELF
TRBJ2-1,NA,TRBV5-1,ASSLGGLAGRNEQF
TRBJ2-2,NA,TRBV29-1,SVAPTGDTGELF
TRBJ1-1,NA,TRBV29-1,SGGGQSTEAF
TRBJ2-7,NA,TRBV29-1,SAWTGGGEQY
TRBJ1-2,NA,TRBV15,ATSTQGERRKSYGYT
TRBJ1-2,NA,TRBV2,ASSEGPQGGYAST
TRBJ2-1,NA,TRBV4-2,ASSQGPLAAYNEQF
TRBJ1-4,once,TRBV4-1,ASSQERTGDEKLF
TRBJ1-5,NA,TRBV11-3,ASSFGDNQPQH
TRBJ1-2,NA,TRBV11-2,ASSLGRSGYT
TRBJ1-1,NA,TRBV7-9,ASSYEPGQGKTEAF
TRBJ2-1,once,TRBV18,ASSPGTSGYNEQF
TRBJ2-1,NA,TRBV4-1,ASSHVLAGGNEQF
TRBJ1-5,NA,TRBV7-9,ASSQGPNQPQH
TRBJ2-7,NA,TRBV18,ASSPGVGDEQY
TRBJ2-3,NA,TRBV9,ASSRVTDTQY
TRBJ1-1,NA,TRBV6-1,ASSEWSVGAF
TRBJ2-1,NA,TRBV19,ASSIGRGLAGQRVYNEQF
TRBJ1-1,NA,TRBV5-3,ARNVQGGTEAF
TRBJ2-5,NA,TRBV5-1,ASSLARQGQETQY
TRBJ2-3,NA,TRBV2,ASSSRAGGMVDTQY
TRBJ1-6,NA,TRBV9,ASSLTGNSPLH
TRBJ2-7,once,TRBV7-9,ASSPRGGRNEQY
TRBJ1-6,NA,TRBV27,ASSPSEGGRSLH
TRBJ2-7,once,TRBV29-1,SVVSGTYGEQY
TRBJ2-5,NA,TRBV7-9,ASSLARGRETQY
TRBJ1-1,NA,TRBV3-1/TRBV3-2,ASSFGPNTEAF
TRBJ2-7,once,TRBV6-5,ASSRDRGHEQY
TRBJ2-6,NA,TRBV2,ASRWDRGTDKSGANVLT
TRBJ2-2,NA,TRBV6-1,ASSERGAAGELF
TRBJ2-1,NA,TRBV15,ATSQNEGGYNEQF
TRBJ2-3,NA,TRBV11-3,ASKGLAGDPDTQY
TRBJ2-3,NA,TRBV13,ASSSGGLDTQY
TRBJ1-2,NA,TRBV5-1,ASIPDLSRNYGYT
TRBJ2-1,NA,TRBV19,ASSIGQGDEQF
TRBJ1-2,NA,TRBV5-5,ASGGGDYGYT
TRBJ1-2,NA,TRBV27,ASSPRRGTYGYT
TRBJ1-2,NA,TRBV5-5,ASSSRVPNYGYT
TRBJ1-2,NA,TRBV2,ASSERGPYGYT
TRBJ2-1,few,TRBV2,ASRRRLWTGGEIQTF
TRBJ2-1,NA,TRBV27,ASSPTRQLSYNEQF